This entry lists 7 T cell receptor beta chains sequenced from one sample in a study of blood T cell repertoires in COVID-19. Some clones are missing from TCRdb's copy, which holds only in-frame ones; the method was immunoSEQ multiplex PCR. This table has about 62,000 clones, 80% to 90% appearing once. The sample was peripheral blood. The origin of the receptors is a woman aged 55-69 years with COVID-19, enrolled during active disease.

The chain joins TRBV5-4 to TRBJ2-5; TRBD2 is a possible D gene (5 bases). Germline CDR1 and CDR2: SGHNT and YYREEE (reference sequence). V was cut by 0 bases and J by 7 bases, with 10 bases left in between. The CDR3 covers 13 residues. CDR3 bases: TGTGCCAGCAGCTTGGTACCGGGGAGGACCCAGTACTTC. It encodes CASSLVPGRTQYF.

The V gene is TRBV3-1 (or the pseudogene TRBV3-2), the J gene TRBJ1-6; the D is unclear. This CDR3 is built from 12 residues. V lost 4 bases and J lost 9, with 7 bases in between. Germline V gene lookup returns CDR1 LGHDT and CDR2 YNNKEL (reference sequence). The CDR3 spells CASSPLGSPLHF. In DNA, the CDR3 is TGTGCCAGCAGCCCGCTAGGTTCACCCCTCCACTTT.

The chain has TRBV11-2 and TRBJ2-3, with 14 positions matching TRBD2. J lost 4 bases, V lost 10 bases, and 13 bases had no gene match. Germline CDR1 is SGHAT and CDR2 is FQNNGV. This CDR3 has 17 amino acids. The CDR3 nucleotides read TGTGCCATCCCACTGGGGACTAGCGGGAGTTTGGCAGATACGCAGTATTTT. This codes for CAIPLGTSGSLADTQYF.

The chain joins TRBV9 to TRBJ2-2, with TRBD1 identical over 9 bases. Looked up from germline, CDR1 is SGDLS and CDR2 is YYNGEE. The CDR3 is made up of 13 amino acids. Germline trimming cut 2 bases from V and 9 bases from J; bases unmatched to any gene: 2. CDR3 in amino acids: CASSVDRGRELFF. CDR3 DNA: TGTGCCAGCAGCGTGGACAGGGGCCGGGAGCTGTTTTTT.

The V gene is TRBV28, the J gene TRBJ1-5; D uncertain. With 6 bases removed from V and 0 bases from J, the gap between germline ends came to 9 bases. The CDR3 spans 14 residues. In germline, CDR1 is MDHEN, CDR2 SYDVKM. The CDR3 DNA reads TGTGCCAGCAGCCTAGACTATAGCAATCAGCCCCAGCATTTT. It translates to CASSLDYSNQPQHF.

The chain has TRBV20-1 and TRBJ1-5, with D maybe TRBD1 (5 bases). Germline V gene sequence: CDR1 DFQATT, CDR2 SNEGSKA (reference sequence). The CDR3 is 15 amino acids. V lost 3 bases to trimming and J lost 7 bases, with 19 bases between them. CDR3 in DNA: TGCAGTGCTAGTTTGATCGGCAGGGCAAACCAGCCCCAGCATTTT. Its protein is CSASLIGRANQPQHF.

V is TRBV19 and J is TRBJ1-2; D unresolved. Per germline, CDR1 LNHDA and CDR2 SQIVND (reference sequence). The CDR3 runs 13 residues. V was trimmed by 3 bases and J by 4 bases, leaving 9 bases between them. The CDR3 nucleotides are TGTGCCAGTAGTATCGCCAGGATCTATGGCTACACCTTC. Its protein product is CASSIARIYGYTF.